A selection of T cell receptor beta chains follows, all from one sample in a study of OX40 agonist ivuxolimab in advanced cancers. Clones were sequenced by immunoSEQ multiplex PCR, and TCRdb holds only the in-frame ones, with some missing. The sample has roughly 80,000 clones; 84% are singletons. Sequencing used CD4+ or CD8+ T cells sorted from blood, obtained in a trial of the OX40 agonist ivuxolimab. These receptors were obtained from an adult with an advanced solid tumor such as melanoma, head and neck, liver or kidney cancer. CDR3s include the opening cysteine and the closing phenylalanine or tryptophan. A D gene is named only where the DNA matches it firmly. The size field is filled for only some rows; it gives once, few, many or a size class.

d_call	v_call	cdr3_length	clone_size	j_call	cdr3_aa	cdr3_nt
-	TRBV7-9	14	-	TRBJ1-1	CASSLAEGRTEAFF	TGTGCCAGCAGCTTAGCGGAGGGGAGGACTGAAGCTTTCTTT
-	TRBV6-5	16	-	TRBJ1-4	CASSSNPGTGNEKLFF	TGTGCCAGCAGTTCCAATCCCGGGACTGGGAATGAAAAACTGTTTTTT
-	TRBV11-3	12	once	TRBJ1-2	CASSLDLSGYTF	TGTGCCAGCAGCTTAGATCTCTCGGGCTACACCTTC
-	TRBV23-1	17	once	TRBJ1-6	CASSQAQAGQSGSPLHF	TGCGCCAGCAGTCAGGCCCAGGCGGGACAAAGCGGATCACCCCTCCACTTT
-	TRBV2	14	-	TRBJ2-5	CASSDRTTQETQYF	TGTGCCAGCAGTGACCGGACAACTCAAGAGACCCAGTACTTC
TRBD1	TRBV18	14	-	TRBJ2-7	CASSLDRGSYEQYF	TGTGCCAGCTCATTGGACAGGGGATCCTACGAGCAGTACTTC
-	TRBV5-6	16	-	TRBJ2-1	CASSFGRLSSYNEQFF	TGTGCCAGCAGCTTCGGTAGGTTAAGCTCCTACAATGAGCAGTTCTTC
-	TRBV9	12	-	TRBJ2-1	CASSVGSAEQFF	TGTGCCAGCAGCGTAGGTTCTGCTGAGCAGTTCTTC
-	TRBV11-3	16	-	TRBJ1-4	CASSPQGAGLNEKLFF	TGTGCCAGCAGCCCACAAGGGGCAGGGTTAAATGAAAAACTGTTTTTT
TRBD1	TRBV29-1	15	-	TRBJ2-7	CSVEGDRGSPYEQYF	TGCAGCGTTGAAGGGGACAGGGGGTCCCCCTACGAGCAGTACTTC
-	TRBV6-5	14	-	TRBJ1-4	CASSYRATNEKLFF	TGTGCCAGCAGTTACCGGGCAACTAATGAAAAACTGTTTTTT
TRBD1	TRBV6-5	15	-	TRBJ2-7	CASSYGGTGPHEQYF	TGTGCCAGCAGTTACGGCGGGACAGGGCCTCACGAGCAGTACTTC
-	TRBV12-5	11	-	TRBJ1-1	CASGLFAEAFF	TGTGCTAGTGGTTTATTTGCTGAAGCTTTCTTT
TRBD1	TRBV9	16	once	TRBJ1-2	CASSADTSGGLSGYTF	TGTGCCAGCAGCGCCGATACGTCAGGGGGCCTTTCCGGCTACACCTTC
-	TRBV7-2	12	-	TRBJ2-3	CASSLVPDTQYF	TGTGCCAGCAGCTTAGTCCCAGATACGCAGTATTTT
-	TRBV19	14	-	TRBJ1-4	CASSTGTANEKLFF	TGTGCCAGTAGTACCGGGACGGCGAATGAAAAACTGTTTTTT
-	TRBV27	16	-	TRBJ2-7	CASSLAGAVSSYEQYF	TGTGCCAGCAGTTTAGCTGGGGCAGTGAGCTCCTACGAGCAGTACTTC
-	TRBV30	13	-	TRBJ2-5	CAWSVYGLQTQYF	TGTGCCTGGAGTGTATATGGGTTACAGACCCAGTACTTC
TRBD1	TRBV19	15	-	TRBJ1-2	CASSATGVGNYGYTF	TGTGCCAGTTCGGCCACAGGGGTAGGCAACTATGGCTACACCTTC
TRBD2	TRBV10-3	17	few	TRBJ2-3	CAISGLAGGSVTDTQYF	TGTGCCATCAGTGGATTAGCGGGAGGGAGTGTCACAGATACGCAGTATTTT
-	TRBV7-2	15	-	TRBJ2-3	CASSSEQGSTDTQYF	TGTGCCAGCAGCAGCGAACAGGGAAGCACAGATACGCAGTATTTT
TRBD2	TRBV19	17	-	TRBJ2-2	CASMGVSGTVGPGELFF	TGTGCCAGTATGGGTGTTAGCGGGACCGTCGGCCCCGGGGAGCTGTTTTTT
TRBD2	TRBV19	18	-	TRBJ2-5	CASSIRPSSGGFQETQYF	TGTGCCAGTAGTATCCGCCCTTCTAGCGGGGGGTTCCAAGAGACCCAGTACTTC
-	TRBV7-2	14	-	TRBJ1-1	CASSLGDTYTEAFF	TGTGCCAGCAGCTTAGGGGACACCTACACTGAAGCTTTCTTT
TRBD2	TRBV25-1	15	-	TRBJ2-3	CASSERLALTDTQYF	TGTGCCAGCAGTGAACGACTAGCGCTCACAGATACGCAGTATTTT